The TCR beta chain under discussion was sequenced for a study of blood T cell repertoires in COVID-19. The wider study: The origin of the acute and convalescent COVID-19 samples was the United States, Italy and Spain.

Per the original data handling: Cell counts per sample came from amplifying reference gene primers. TCRdb keeps only in-frame clones here, not all; method: immunoSEQ multiplex PCR. That table furnishes V, J and clone size, whereas the DNA furnished D and trimming. The sample lists tens of thousands of clones; around 87% were seen once. Sequencing was performed on peripheral blood. This TCR was recovered from a woman between 50 and 59 years old with active or convalescent COVID-19.

CDR3 loop: CAQTRRTGGFGEQFF. For the CDR3, the DNA is TGTGCCCAAACACGCAGGACAGGGGGATTCGGTGAGCAGTTCTTC. The V gene is TRBV30, the J gene TRBJ2-1; 10 bases align to TRBD1. From germline, CDR1 is GTSNPN and CDR2 SVGIG (reference sequence). V shed 8 bases, J shed 9 bases, and the junction held 16 bases outside the gene matches. This CDR3 is 15 amino acids long.